Shown below are 30 T cell receptor beta chains from a single sample sequenced in a study of response to subunit inactivated influenza vaccine. MiXCR, run by TCRdb on the RT-PCR reads, gives a single entry per CDR3 protein. The table includes 300,000 to 350,000 distinct CDR3 sequences, approximately 23% detected once. The input for sequencing was PBMCs from blood, taken approximately 20 months after vaccination. These receptors came from a man aged 50-75 years who received an inactivated influenza vaccine.

This clonotype was recorded a few times. This chain connects TRBV29-1 to TRBJ2-2; 9 nucleotides agree with TRBD1. V dropped 7 bases and J dropped 0; count of bases not matched to a gene: 0. CDR1 SQVTM and CDR2 ANQGSEA come from the germline V gene. The CDR3 is 13 amino acids. The CDR3 DNA follows: TGCAGCGGGACAGGGGCGAACACCGGGGAGCTGTTTTTT. Translation gives CSGTGANTGELFF.

This clonotype has just one count. The chain combines TRBV28 with TRBJ2-2; 13 positions match TRBD2. Germline CDR1 and CDR2: MDHEN and SYDVKM. The junction had 3 bases not matched to a gene; V was cut back by 5 bases and J by 6 bases. This CDR3 spans 15 amino acids. CDR3 in amino acids: CASSATSGRSGELFF. Written as DNA, the CDR3 is TGTGCCAGCAGTGCGACTAGCGGGAGGTCCGGGGAGCTGTTTTTT.

J is TRBJ1-6 and V is TRBV5-1; 9 nucleotides match TRBD1. Germline loops: CDR1 SGHRS, CDR2 YFSETQ. Unmatched junction bases numbered 6, after V lost 4 bases and J lost 7 bases. The CDR3 totals 15 residues. CDR3 coding DNA: TGCGCCAGCAGCCAGAGACAGGGGGGGAATTCACCCCTCCACTTT. As protein: CASSQRQGGNSPLHF. Using reference TRBV5-1 and TRBJ1-6 for the parts outside the CDR3, the full variable domain is KAGVTQTPRYLIKTRGQQVTLSCSPISGHRSVSWYQQTPGQGLQFLFEYFSETQRNKGNFPGRFSGRQFSNSRSEMNVSTLELGDSALYLCASSQRQGGNSPLHFGNGTRLTVT.

The genes are TRBV18 and TRBJ2-5; 12 bases are shared with TRBD2. Germline assignment: CDR1 KGHSH and CDR2 LQKENI. The length of the CDR3 is 14 residues. J lost 5 bases, V lost 5 bases, and 3 bases had no gene match. The CDR3, as DNA: TGTGCCAGCTCAGCCGGACTAGCGGGGGAGACCCAGTACTTC. Its translation: CASSAGLAGETQYF.

CDR3 coding DNA: TGTGCCAGCAGCCAACGTGGGTACGAGCAGTACTTC. This encodes CASSQRGYEQYF. This chain uses TRBV4-2 with TRBJ2-7; D remains ambiguous. V was cut by 2 bases and J by 4 bases, with 6 bases left in between. This CDR3 is built from 12 residues. In germline, CDR1 is LGHNA, CDR2 YNFKEQ.

This clonotype was seen a handful of times. The chain employs TRBV6-2 or TRBV6-3 and TRBJ1-5, with D maybe TRBD1 (5 bases). V was cut by 6 bases and J by 2 bases, with 17 bases left in between. The length of the CDR3 is 16 residues. Germline V gene lookup returns CDR1 MNHEY and CDR2 SVGEGT. In nucleotides, the CDR3 is TGTGCCAGCAGCCCCCGGGGGAGCTGGGGCAATCAGCCCCAGCATTTT. The encoded protein is CASSPRGSWGNQPQHF.

In this sample, this clonotype turned up a few times. The V call is TRBV6-2 or TRBV6-3, the J call TRBJ1-1; D not certain. Germline V gene sequence: CDR1 MNHEY, CDR2 SVGEGT. Trimming took off 3 bases at V and 1 base at J, with 3 bases between the two ends. There are 12 residues in the CDR3. CDR3 sequence: CASSYQNTEAFF. The CDR3 DNA follows: TGTGCCAGCAGTTATCAGAACACTGAAGCTTTCTTT.

CDR3 nucleotide sequence: TGTGCCATCAGTGAGGCCGGGACACCCGGGGAAACAGATACGCAGTATTTT. Protein product: CAISEAGTPGETDTQYF. This chain uses TRBV10-3 with TRBJ2-3, with D perhaps matching TRBD1 (6 bases). The germline V and J ends were trimmed by 2 bases and 3 bases, with 18 bases remaining between them. Per germline, CDR1 ENHRY and CDR2 SYGVKD. This CDR3 spans 17 amino acids.

This clonotype was counted only a few times. The chain recombines TRBV12-3 or TRBV12-4 with TRBJ1-1; 7 bases match TRBD1. The CDR3 totals 14 residues. With 4 bases clipped from V and 0 bases from J, the junction kept 2 bases outside the gene matches. The CDR3 spells CASSSTGMNTEAFF. The CDR3 nucleotides read TGTGCCAGCAGTTCGACAGGGATGAACACTGAAGCTTTCTTT.

J is TRBJ2-7 and V is TRBV14; D is perhaps TRBD1 or TRBD2 (6 bases each). Germline CDR1 is SGHDN and CDR2 is FVKESK. With 1 base removed from V and 3 bases from J, the gap between germline ends came to 13 bases. This CDR3 has 15 residues. The CDR3 protein is CASSQGRGGGYEQYF. The CDR3 nucleotides read TGTGCCAGCAGCCAAGGCAGAGGGGGAGGCTACGAGCAGTACTTC.

This clonotype occurred many times. The chain has TRBV7-6 and TRBJ2-1, with 8 bases aligning to TRBD2. The CDR3 extends over 16 amino acids. CDR1 and CDR2 (germline): SGHVS, FNYEAQ. J was trimmed by 6 bases and V by 1 base; bases with no gene match: 8. For the CDR3, the DNA is TGTGCCAGCAGCTTAGGACTAGCGTCGAGGGGCAATGAGCAGTTCTTC. This gives the protein CASSLGLASRGNEQFF. The whole variable domain, filled in from reference TRBV7-6 and TRBJ2-1, reads GAGVSQSPRYKVTKRGQDVALRCDPISGHVSLYWYRQALGQGPEFLTYFNYEAQQDKSGLPNDRFSAERPEGSISTLTIQRTEQRDSAMYRCASSLGLASRGNEQFFGPGTRLTVL.

V is TRBV2 and J is TRBJ2-1; a weak D match, TRBD2 (5 bases). CDR3 length: 13 amino acids. V lost 6 bases, J lost 10 bases, and 16 bases lay in between. Germline assignment: CDR1 SNHLY and CDR2 FYNNEI. This CDR3 reads CASSTGIAREQFF. The CDR3 region has the DNA TGTGCCAGCAGCACCGGGATAGCGAGGGAGCAGTTCTTC.

This clonotype was recorded once. The chain couples TRBV12-3 or TRBV12-4 to TRBJ2-3, with D hard to call. The CDR3 has 13 amino acids. V gave up 8 bases and J gave up 0 bases, with 9 bases separating them. CDR3 loop: CASSAESTDTQYF. Written as DNA, the CDR3 is TGTGCCAGCTCCGCGGAAAGCACAGATACGCAGTATTTT.

This clonotype was seen at least ten times. The J gene is TRBJ1-1, the V gene TRBV29-1, with 7 bases lining up with TRBD1. This CDR3 is built from 12 residues. CDR1 is SQVTM and CDR2 is ANQGSEA in the germline V gene. The ends lost 7 bases at V and 0 bases at J; junction bases unmatched: 2. The CDR3 DNA sequence: TGCAGCGGAGGACAGGTGAACACTGAAGCTTTCTTT. It codes for CSGGQVNTEAFF.

The V and J genes are TRBV7-6 and TRBJ2-1; D gene unclear. Trimming left V 5 bases short and J 5 bases short, with 13 bases between. Germline loops: CDR1 SGHVS, CDR2 FNYEAQ. The CDR3 length is 14 residues. The CDR3 loop reads CASSPLLLDNEQFF. CDR3 DNA sequence: TGTGCCAGCAGCCCCTTGCTACTTGACAATGAGCAGTTCTTC.

This clonotype was detected ten times or more. The V call is TRBV29-1, the J call TRBJ1-2; the match to TRBD1 covers 9 bases. With 7 bases clipped from V and 5 bases from J, the junction kept 8 bases outside the gene matches. CDR3 length equals 13 residues. The V gene's germline CDR1 is SQVTM and CDR2 ANQGSEA. Here the CDR3 reads CSGSTGGGYGYTF. CDR3 in DNA: TGCAGCGGATCGACAGGGGGTGGGTATGGCTACACCTTC.

This clonotype has ten or more counts. The rearrangement links TRBV4-1 to TRBJ1-3; 8 nucleotides agree with TRBD1. The V gene end was trimmed by 2 bases and the J gene end by 3 bases; junction bases not matched to a gene: 9. Germline CDR1 MGHRA, CDR2 YSYEKL. The length of the CDR3 is 17 residues. CDR3 bases: TGCGCCAGCAGCCAAACTGCCCAGGGGGCCGGTGGAAACACCATATATTTT. This sequence encodes CASSQTAQGAGGNTIYF.

This clonotype was counted between two and nine times. The rearrangement joins TRBV24-1 to TRBJ2-7; 8 bases align to TRBD2. From germline, CDR1 is KGHDR and CDR2 SFDVKD. There are 16 residues in the CDR3. V trimming: 5 bases; J trimming: 5 bases; junction bases outside the gene matches: 13. This chain's CDR3 is CATSGAGTSGFNEQYF. Here the CDR3 DNA reads TGTGCCACCAGTGGCGCCGGGACTAGTGGCTTCAACGAGCAGTACTTC.

This clonotype has a handful of counts. V and J are TRBV28 and TRBJ1-2; possibly TRBD1 for D (5 bases). Germline loops: CDR1 MDHEN, CDR2 SYDVKM. Between the trimmed V and J ends, which lost 3 bases and 2 bases, there was a span of 16 bases. The CDR3 is 16 amino acids. CDR3 nucleotide sequence: TGTGCCAGCAGTTTCCCGAGCGGCAGGGCGAACTATGGCTACACCTTC. Its protein product is CASSFPSGRANYGYTF.

The rearrangement links TRBV7-9 to TRBJ1-1; unclear D gene. The V gene's germline CDR1 is SEHNR and CDR2 FQNEAQ (reference sequence). V shed 3 bases and J shed 10 bases, with 12 bases lying between them. The CDR3 consists of 12 residues. In nucleotides, the CDR3 is TGTGCCAGCAGCTTCGGACTCCGCGCAGCTTTCTTT. Encoded protein: CASSFGLRAAFF.

The genes are TRBV27 and TRBJ1-2, with D maybe TRBD1 (6 bases). V lost 2 bases and J lost 4, with 11 bases in between. Germline V gene sequence: CDR1 MNHEY, CDR2 SMNVEV (reference sequence). This CDR3 is built from 14 residues. CDR3 amino acids: CASSLRGAGYGYTF. CDR3 DNA sequence: TGTGCCAGCAGTTTACGGGGGGCCGGCTATGGCTACACCTTC.

The chain carries TRBV5-6 and TRBJ1-5; TRBD1 matches at 12 bases. V trimming: 4 bases; J trimming: 7 bases; junction bases outside the gene matches: 6. The CDR3 contains 15 residues. Germline values: CDR1 SGHDT, CDR2 YYEEEE. CDR3 region: CASSIGTGGVQPQHF. The CDR3 nucleotides are TGTGCCAGCAGCATAGGGACAGGGGGCGTGCAGCCCCAGCATTTT.

This clonotype has only a few counts. This sequence joins TRBV28 and TRBJ2-2; D might be TRBD2 (5 bases). Trimming removed 7 bases at V and 2 bases at J, with 14 bases between. CDR1 is MDHEN, CDR2 SYDVKM, per germline. The CDR3 has 15 amino acids. The CDR3 sequence is CASTYRLANTGELFF. The CDR3 nucleotides read TGTGCCAGCACCTACCGGCTAGCTAACACCGGGGAGCTGTTTTTT.

This clonotype has a count of ten or more. V usage is TRBV9 and J usage is TRBJ1-2, with D tentatively TRBD1 (6 bases). V gave up 3 bases and J gave up 9 bases, with 15 bases separating them. Germline loops: CDR1 SGDLS, CDR2 YYNGEE. There are 13 residues in the CDR3. Here the CDR3 DNA reads TGTGCCAGCAGCGCACAGGGATTGGATAGCTACACCTTC. Its protein is CASSAQGLDSYTF.

This clonotype was counted only a few times. The chain links TRBV28 to TRBJ1-5, with D hard to call. The germline V and J ends were trimmed by 3 bases and 5 bases, with 20 bases remaining between them. Germline V gene data show CDR1 as MDHEN and CDR2 as SYDVKM. This CDR3 comprises 17 residues. CDR3 loop: CASSLGGAIYSYQPQHF. For the CDR3, the DNA is TGTGCCAGCAGTTTGGGAGGAGCCATCTATTCTTATCAGCCCCAGCATTTT.

This chain uses TRBV20-1 with TRBJ2-1, with TRBD2 identical over 10 bases. The CDR3 is 16 amino acids. Losses at the gene ends were 3 bases for V and 1 base for J; bases not matched to a gene: 6. Germline CDR1 and CDR2: DFQATT and SNEGSKA (reference sequence). CDR3 amino acids: CSASPSGRASYNEQFF. CDR3 nucleotides: TGCAGTGCTAGCCCCAGCGGGAGGGCTTCCTACAATGAGCAGTTCTTC.

This rearrangement joins TRBV11-2 to TRBJ2-2; possible D gene TRBD1, 6 bases. V was clipped by 5 bases and J by 3 bases, with 13 bases between them. CDR1 is SGHAT, CDR2 FQNNGV, per germline. The CDR3 is 15 residues long. CDR3 protein: CASSLQGFDTGELFF. The CDR3 bases are TGTGCCAGCAGCCTACAGGGATTCGACACCGGGGAGCTGTTTTTT.

The chain carries TRBV4-2 and TRBJ2-3, with 10 positions matching TRBD1. J was trimmed by 2 bases and V by 2 bases; bases with no gene match: 7. Germline V gives CDR1 LGHNA, CDR2 YNFKEQ. This CDR3 is built from 17 residues. The DNA of the CDR3 is TGTGCCAGCAGCCAAAGCGCCGGGACAGGGGTCACAGATACGCAGTATTTT. Its translation: CASSQSAGTGVTDTQYF.

The rearrangement links TRBV29-1 to TRBJ1-1; tentatively, D is TRBD1 (5 bases). CDR1 and CDR2 (germline): SQVTM, ANQGSEA. Trimming took off 0 bases at V and 5 bases at J, with 10 bases between the two ends. The CDR3 loop spans 13 amino acids. This chain's CDR3 is CSVEEGRGTEAFF. The CDR3 region has the DNA TGCAGCGTTGAAGAGGGGCGCGGGACTGAAGCTTTCTTT. Together with reference TRBV29-1 and TRBJ1-1, the CDR3 gives the full variable domain: SAVISQKPSRDICQRGTSLTIQCQVDSQVTMMFWYRQQPGQSLTLIATANQGSEATYESGFVIDKFPISRPNLTFSTLTVSNMSPEDSSIYLCSVEEGRGTEAFFGQGTRLTVV.

This clonotype has more than one count but fewer than ten. The V call is TRBV28, the J call TRBJ1-1; 7 bases match TRBD1. Per germline, CDR1 MDHEN and CDR2 SYDVKM. CDR3 size: 14 residues. V gave up 6 bases and J gave up 7 bases; unmatched junction bases: 11. CDR3 sequence reads: CASSFPGQWNEAFF. DNA for the CDR3: TGTGCCAGCAGCTTTCCGGGACAGTGGAATGAAGCTTTCTTT.